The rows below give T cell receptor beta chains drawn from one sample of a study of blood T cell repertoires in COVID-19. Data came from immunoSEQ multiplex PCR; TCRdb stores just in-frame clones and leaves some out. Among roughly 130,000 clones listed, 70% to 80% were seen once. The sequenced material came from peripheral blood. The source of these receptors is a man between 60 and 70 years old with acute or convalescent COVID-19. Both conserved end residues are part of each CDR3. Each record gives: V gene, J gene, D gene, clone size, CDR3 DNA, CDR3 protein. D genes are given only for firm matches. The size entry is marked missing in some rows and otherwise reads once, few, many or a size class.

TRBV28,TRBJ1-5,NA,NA,TGTGCCAGCAGCCCCTCGGGGAGCCCGGGGAATCAGCCCCAGCATTTT,CASSPSGSPGNQPQHF
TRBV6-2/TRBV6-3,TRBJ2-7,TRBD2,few,TGTGCCAGCAGCCAGGGACTAGCGGGAGTGAGCGAGCAGTACTTC,CASSQGLAGVSEQYF
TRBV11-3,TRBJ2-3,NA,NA,TGTGCCAGCAGCTTAAATTCAGCAGATACGCAGTATTTT,CASSLNSADTQYF
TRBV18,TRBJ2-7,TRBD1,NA,TGTGCCAGCTCACTCATGACAGGGAGCGGCCACGAGCAGTACTTC,CASSLMTGSGHEQYF
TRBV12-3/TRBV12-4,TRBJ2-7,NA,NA,TGTGCCAGCAGTTTAGACAGGATACGAGAGCAGTACTTC,CASSLDRIREQYF
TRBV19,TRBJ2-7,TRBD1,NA,TGTGCCAGTAGTACCTCTCCGGGACAGTTCCTCTACGAGCAGTACTTC,CASSTSPGQFLYEQYF
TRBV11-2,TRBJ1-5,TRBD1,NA,TGTGCCAGCAGCCTAGGACAGGGAAATCAGCCCCAGCATTTT,CASSLGQGNQPQHF
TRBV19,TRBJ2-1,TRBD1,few,TGTGCCAGTATGGGGACAGGGAGGCACAATGAGCAGTTCTTC,CASMGTGRHNEQFF
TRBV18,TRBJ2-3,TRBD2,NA,TGTGCCAGCTCTGAACCTGGGACTAGCGGGAGGCGACCTAGCACAGATACGCAGTATTTT,CASSEPGTSGRRPSTDTQYF
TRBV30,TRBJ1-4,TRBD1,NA,TGTGCCTGGACGGGACAGGGGGGCGAAAAACTGTTTTTT,CAWTGQGGEKLFF
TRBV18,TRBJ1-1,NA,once,TGTGCCAGCTCCTTCGATAGGGGGATGAACACTGAAGCTTTCTTT,CASSFDRGMNTEAFF
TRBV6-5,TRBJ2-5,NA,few,TGTGCCGCCTCGGGATTCGAAAAGGGGACCCAGTACTTC,CAASGFEKGTQYF
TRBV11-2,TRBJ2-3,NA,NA,TGTGCCAGCAGCTTAGTTGTGTTAGGCACAGATACGCAGTATTTT,CASSLVVLGTDTQYF
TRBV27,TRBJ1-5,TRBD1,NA,TGTGCCAGCAGTCCGGGACAGGGCAATCAGCCCCAGCATTTT,CASSPGQGNQPQHF
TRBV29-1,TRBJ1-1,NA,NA,TGCAGCGTTGATGGCATATCTGAAGCTTTCTTT,CSVDGISEAFF
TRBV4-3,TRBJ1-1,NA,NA,TGCGCCAGCAGCCCGGACTCGGGGAACACTGAAGCTTTCTTT,CASSPDSGNTEAFF
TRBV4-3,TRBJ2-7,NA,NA,TGCGCCAGCAGCCAAGATGAAGCTACAGGGCAGTACTTC,CASSQDEATGQYF
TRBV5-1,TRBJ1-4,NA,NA,TGCGCCAGCAGCCCCGGACTGGGCGGGGAAAAACTGTTTTTT,CASSPGLGGEKLFF
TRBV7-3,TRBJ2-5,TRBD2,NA,TGTGCCAGCAGCTTAAGCGGGAGTGTCAGAGAGACCCAGTACTTC,CASSLSGSVRETQYF
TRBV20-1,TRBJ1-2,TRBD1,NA,TGCAGTGCGTGGACAGGGTATGGCTACACCTTC,CSAWTGYGYTF
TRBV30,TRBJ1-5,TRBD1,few,TGTGCCTGGAGTGGAGGGGGCAGGAGCAATCAGCCCCAGCATTTT,CAWSGGGRSNQPQHF
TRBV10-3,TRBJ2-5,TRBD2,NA,TGTGCCATCAGTGAGTCCGGGACTAGCGGGTTTCAAGAGACCCAGTACTTC,CAISESGTSGFQETQYF
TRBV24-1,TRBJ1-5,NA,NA,TGTGCCACCAGTGAAGCGGGTAATCAGCCCCAGCATTTT,CATSEAGNQPQHF
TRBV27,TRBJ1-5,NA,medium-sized,TGTGCCAGCAGTCCCCAGGGGAATAGCAATCAGCCCCAGCATTTT,CASSPQGNSNQPQHF
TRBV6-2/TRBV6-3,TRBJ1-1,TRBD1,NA,TGTGCCAGCAGTTACGGGACAGGGGGGCGAGCTTTCTTT,CASSYGTGGRAFF
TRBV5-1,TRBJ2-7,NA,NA,TGCGCCAGCAGCTTGGTTGTCGTTGGTACACCCTACGAGCAGTACTTC,CASSLVVVGTPYEQYF
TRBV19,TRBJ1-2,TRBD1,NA,TGTGCCAGTAGACCCCCGGGACAGATATATGGCTACACCTTC,CASRPPGQIYGYTF
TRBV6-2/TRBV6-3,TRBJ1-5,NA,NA,TGTGCCAGCAGTTACGGGGGGGGCAACCAGCCCCAGCATTTT,CASSYGGGNQPQHF
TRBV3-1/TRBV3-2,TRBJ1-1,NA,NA,TGTGCCAGCAGCCAACCAGGGGAGACTGAAGCTTTCTTT,CASSQPGETEAFF
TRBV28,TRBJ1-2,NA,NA,TGTGCCAGCAGTTCAACAGGGAGCTATGGCTACACCTTC,CASSSTGSYGYTF
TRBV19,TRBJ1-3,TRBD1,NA,TGTGCCAGTAGTCGGGACAGGTGGACCGCTAGGAACTCTGGAAACACCATATATTTT,CASSRDRWTARNSGNTIYF
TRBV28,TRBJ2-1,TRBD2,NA,TGTGCCAGCAGTTTGTCGTTAGCGGGAGGGCTAGGCAATGAGCAGTTCTTC,CASSLSLAGGLGNEQFF
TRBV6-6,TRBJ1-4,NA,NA,TGTGCCAGCAGTCCCACCGGAGCATATGAAAAACTGTTTTTT,CASSPTGAYEKLFF